This T cell receptor beta chain is drawn from a study of T cell repertoires in cytomegalovirus infection. General observations from the study: CMV-specific TCR beta clonotypes restricted by HLA-C were the ones dominating the ex vivo response.

Remarks on this clonotype: Its cognate antigen is unknown.

TCRdb re-analysed the reads in MiXCR, keeping a single row per CDR3 protein. The table shows about 740,000 distinct CDR3 sequences, with 35% occurring only once. The clonotype comes from a human donor in good health (CMV status not recorded). Some clones in this sample may be carry-over from other donors' samples. Sequencing was carried out using PBMCs.

CDR3 nucleotides: TGTGCCAGCAGTGCGCCCAGCGGGAGGTCCACCGGGGAGCTGTTTTTT. This gives the protein CASSAPSGRSTGELFF. This chain joins TRBV6-1 and TRBJ2-2; 9 bases map to TRBD2. V was clipped by 4 bases and J by 4 bases; unmatched bases: 7. CDR3 length: 16 amino acids. CDR1 is MNHNS and CDR2 is SASEGT in the germline V gene.